The next 27 T cell receptor beta chains were all read from a single sample in a study of graft-versus-host responses after intestinal transplantation. Their recognized antigens are unknown. Assay used: immunoSEQ multiplex PCR; TCRdb lists only in-frame clones, some missing. The sample lists around 90,000 clones, about nine tenths occurring once. The sequenced sample was unstimulated CD8+ T cells sorted from spleen or lymph node cells, obtained before transplant. The receptors shown here come from a human donor who was the organ donor for an intestinal transplant.

The gene calls are TRBV12-1 and TRBJ2-3; TRBD1, the table's D call, was not compared with the DNA. TRBV12-1 is labeled a pseudogene. The CDR3 runs 16 residues. DNA of the CDR3: TGTGCCAGCAGCTTTTTTAGTCAGGTTAGCACAGATACGCAGTATTTT. As protein: CASSFFSQVSTDTQYF.

This CDR3 reads CASSLRDQTGRFFIEQYF. For the CDR3, the DNA is TGTGCCAGCAGTTTAAGGGACCAGACAGGGAGGTTCTTCATCGAGCAGTACTTC. J is TRBJ2-7 and V is TRBV28, with D possibly being TRBD1 (7 bases). The germline V gene has CDR1 MDHEN and CDR2 SYDVKM. The V end was cut by 2 bases, the J end by 6 bases, with 26 bases between. The CDR3 is 18 residues long.

The V gene is TRBV4-2, the J gene TRBJ2-5; possibly TRBD2 for D (5 bases). The germline V gene has CDR1 LGHNA and CDR2 YNFKEQ. The length of the CDR3 is 16 residues. V was pared by 0 bases and J by 1 base, with 12 bases between. The CDR3 loop reads CASSQDPGIGQETQYF. Here the CDR3 DNA reads TGTGCCAGCAGCCAAGATCCGGGAATAGGCCAAGAGACCCAGTACTTC.

The chain employs TRBV14 and TRBJ2-4; possible D gene TRBD2, 5 bases. The CDR3 extends over 18 amino acids. Looked up from germline, CDR1 is SGHDN and CDR2 is FVKESK. Trimming removed 0 bases from V and 0 bases from J, with 15 bases in between. In nucleotides, the CDR3 is TGTGCCAGCAGCCAAGAGGTACGAGGGCTAAGAGCCAAAAACATTCAGTACTTC. Its protein product is CASSQEVRGLRAKNIQYF.

V and J are TRBV28 and TRBJ2-1; TRBD2 aligns across 13 bases. Germline CDR1 MDHEN, CDR2 SYDVKM. This CDR3 contains 15 residues. Germline trimming cut 2 bases from V and 7 bases from J; bases unmatched to any gene: 2. The chain's CDR3 is CASSLGTSGINEQFF. CDR3 sequence (DNA): TGTGCCAGCAGTTTAGGGACTAGCGGGATAAATGAGCAGTTCTTC.

This clone was seen a handful of times. This chain connects TRBV4-1 to TRBJ1-1; weak D call: TRBD1 (6 bases). V was pared by 1 base and J by 0 bases, with 12 bases between. This CDR3 has 16 amino acids. Germline-derived CDR1 and CDR2 are MGHRA and YSYEKL. The CDR3 is CASSQVPRTVNTEAFF. CDR3 DNA: TGCGCCAGCAGCCAAGTTCCGAGGACAGTGAACACTGAAGCTTTCTTT.

The chain combines TRBV6-1 with TRBJ2-1, with TRBD1 matching 8 bases. CDR3 length: 13 residues. The trim removed 10 bases at V and 6 bases at J, leaving 8 bases unmatched. Per germline, CDR1 MNHNS and CDR2 SASEGT. CDR3 in DNA: TGTGCCACGTGGACAGGGATGTTCAATGAGCAGTTCTTC. It yields the protein CATWTGMFNEQFF.

This chain connects TRBV13 to TRBJ2-1; 8 bases align to TRBD2. Per germline, CDR1 PRHDT and CDR2 FYEKMQ (reference sequence). The ends lost 5 bases at V and 4 bases at J; junction bases unmatched: 10. The CDR3 spans 16 residues. The chain's CDR3 is CASSDFGTRKYNEQFF. In nucleotides, the CDR3 is TGTGCCAGCAGCGATTTCGGGACTAGGAAATACAATGAGCAGTTCTTC.

The chain has TRBV7-4 and TRBJ1-5, with D tentatively TRBD1 (6 bases). V lost 5 bases to trimming and J lost 1 base, with 9 bases between them. Germline V gene lookup returns CDR1 SGHVT and CDR2 SQSDAQ. The CDR3 has 14 residues. CDR3 in amino acids: CASSPRGSNQPQHF. The CDR3 nucleotides are TGTGCCAGCAGCCCAAGGGGGAGCAATCAGCCCCAGCATTTT.

The J gene is TRBJ1-4, the V gene TRBV5-1, with a tentative D call TRBD1 (6 bases). Germline CDR1 and CDR2: SGHRS and YFSETQ. The ends were cut back, 0 bases at V and 3 bases at J, with 12 bases in the middle. The CDR3 runs 16 residues. Here the CDR3 DNA reads TGCGCCAGCAGCTTGGTGGGGGCATGGGCTAATGAAAAACTGTTTTTT. Protein: CASSLVGAWANEKLFF. The full variable domain, rest sourced from reference TRBV5-1 and TRBJ1-4, is KAGVTQTPRYLIKTRGQQVTLSCSPISGHRSVSWYQQTPGQGLQFLFEYFSETQRNKGNFPGRFSGRQFSNSRSEMNVSTLELGDSALYLCASSLVGAWANEKLFFGSGTQLSVL.

V gene TRBV27 combines with J gene TRBJ2-1, with D maybe TRBD2 (6 bases). CDR1 is MNHEY, CDR2 SMNVEV, per germline (reference sequence). Trimming pared 3 bases from V and 2 bases from J, leaving 11 bases between. The CDR3 is 15 amino acids. The CDR3 loop is CASSLGAGTYNEQFF. The CDR3 DNA is TGTGCCAGCAGTTTGGGTGCGGGGACCTACAATGAGCAGTTCTTC.

The chain joins TRBV28 to TRBJ1-2; TRBD1 might be the D (6 bases). Germline CDR1 MDHEN, CDR2 SYDVKM. Between the trimmed V and J ends, which lost 6 bases and 3 bases, there was a span of 32 bases. The CDR3 has 20 residues. For the CDR3, the DNA is TGTGCCAGCAGCCCCGGGGGGTTCCGGGACACCTATCCTACTCACTATGGCTACACCTTC. Encoded protein: CASSPGGFRDTYPTHYGYTF.

This chain uses TRBV7-6 with TRBJ2-5; a possible D gene is TRBD2 (5 bases). The germline CDR1 and CDR2 sequences are SGHVS and FNYEAQ. This CDR3 region has 14 residues. Between the trimmed V and J ends, which lost 5 bases and 2 bases, there was a span of 12 bases. The CDR3 region is CASSPTGSQETQYF. Here the CDR3 DNA reads TGTGCCAGCAGCCCCACTGGGAGTCAAGAGACCCAGTACTTC.

The chain couples TRBV28 to TRBJ2-5, with a possible D match to TRBD2 (5 bases). Per germline, CDR1 MDHEN and CDR2 SYDVKM. The CDR3 runs 14 residues. Trimming stripped 6 bases from V and 0 bases from J, with 11 bases between. The CDR3 region has the DNA TGTGCCAGCAGCCTCGGAGGAGACCAAGAGACCCAGTACTTC. It is translated as CASSLGGDQETQYF. The full variable domain, with the rest looked up from reference TRBV28 and TRBJ2-5, is DVKVTQSSRYLVKRTGEKVFLECVQDMDHENMFWYRQDPGLGLRLIYFSYDVKMKEKGDIPEGYSVSREKKERFSLILESASTNQTSMYLCASSLGGDQETQYFGPGTRLLVL.

The chain's CDR3 is CASSLGPNMNTEAFF. CDR3 sequence (DNA): TGTGCCAGCAGCTTAGGCCCAAACATGAACACTGAAGCTTTCTTT. The rearrangement joins TRBV13 to TRBJ1-1; D is undetermined. Trimming shortened V by 0 bases and J by 0 bases, and 8 bases separated the two germline ends. Germline loops: CDR1 PRHDT, CDR2 FYEKMQ (reference sequence). The CDR3 length is 15 residues.

The gene calls are TRBV10-3 and TRBJ2-7; TRBD1 aligns across 8 bases. The ends lost 3 bases at V and 3 bases at J; junction bases unmatched: 13. The germline V gene encodes CDR1 ENHRY and CDR2 SYGVKD. This CDR3 region has 17 residues. CDR3 sequence (DNA): TGTGCCATCAGTGACATCGCGTCAGGGGGCAGTTTCTACGAGCAGTACTTC. Protein sequence: CAISDIASGGSFYEQYF.

This chain's CDR3 is CSVEELGQGVYNEQFF. DNA for the CDR3: TGCAGCGTTGAAGAATTGGGCCAGGGGGTATACAATGAGCAGTTCTTC. The chain uses TRBV29-1 and TRBJ2-1; TRBD1 matches at 7 bases. Germline CDR1 and CDR2: SQVTM and ANQGSEA. The junction had 9 bases not matched to a gene; V was cut back by 0 bases and J by 4 bases. CDR3 length equals 16 residues.

The chain combines TRBV20-1 with TRBJ2-1; a weak D match, TRBD2 (5 bases). This CDR3 has 11 residues. Germline V gives CDR1 DFQATT, CDR2 SNEGSKA (reference sequence). CDR3 loop: CSGQRYNEQFF. The DNA for the CDR3 is TGCAGCGGGCAGCGGTACAATGAGCAGTTCTTC.

The chain is built from TRBV7-8 and TRBJ2-5, with D possibly being TRBD2 (6 bases). The length of the CDR3 is 15 residues. Germline-derived CDR1 and CDR2 are SGHVS and FQNEAQ. V shed 4 bases and J shed 5 bases, with 17 bases lying between them. As DNA, the CDR3 is TGTGCCAGCAGCTGGAGGGACTCTTTGTGGGAGACCCAGTACTTC. This encodes CASSWRDSLWETQYF.

This clone was seen just once. The chain is built from TRBV9 and TRBJ2-7; D may be TRBD2 (5 bases). Germline loops: CDR1 SGDLS, CDR2 YYNGEE. This CDR3 comprises 14 residues. The V end lost 3 bases, the J end lost 4 bases, and 14 bases lay between the germline ends. The CDR3 spells CASSAPGNAYEQYF. The CDR3 DNA is TGTGCCAGCAGCGCCCCGGGGAATGCTTACGAGCAGTACTTC.

This chain joins TRBV5-1 and TRBJ2-5; 7 bases line up with TRBD2. V lost 0 bases, J lost 9 bases, and 11 bases stayed unmatched. The CDR3 spans 15 residues. Germline CDR1 SGHRS, CDR2 YFSETQ. CDR3 coding DNA: TGCGCCAGCAGCTTGGCAGGGACTACGCTCGGGGCCCAGTACTTC. This translates into CASSLAGTTLGAQYF.

V is TRBV2 and J is TRBJ2-2; perhaps TRBD2 as D (7 bases). V lost 0 bases, J lost 2 bases, and 22 bases lay in between. In germline, CDR1 is SNHLY, CDR2 FYNNEI. This CDR3 has 20 residues. This CDR3 is CASSEARWGGPPPNTGELFF. The DNA of the CDR3 is TGTGCCAGCAGTGAAGCTAGGTGGGGGGGGCCCCCCCCTAACACCGGGGAGCTGTTTTTT.

The chain is built from TRBV9 and TRBJ2-1, with 9 bases that match TRBD2. Germline lookup yields CDR1 SGDLS and CDR2 YYNGEE. CDR3 length: 17 residues. J gave up 0 bases and V 3 bases, and 7 bases lay outside the gene matches. The CDR3 coding sequence is TGTGCCAGCAGCGGAATTAGCGGGAGACCCTCCTACAATGAGCAGTTCTTC. Its protein is CASSGISGRPSYNEQFF.

The chain joins TRBV7-6 to TRBJ1-5; D uncertain. The CDR3 loop spans 13 amino acids. With 2 bases removed from V and 9 bases from J, the gap between germline ends came to 11 bases. Looked up from germline, CDR1 is SGHVS and CDR2 is FNYEAQ. The CDR3 loop is CASSLSGLGPQHF. CDR3 nucleotides: TGTGCCAGCAGCTTATCCGGACTCGGGCCCCAGCATTTT.

J is TRBJ2-7 and V is TRBV27; D is ambiguous. The length of the CDR3 is 13 residues. Trimming removed 0 bases at V and 6 bases at J, with 9 bases between. Looked up from germline, CDR1 is MNHEY and CDR2 is SMNVEV (reference sequence). The chain's CDR3 is CASSLSSSVEQYF. The CDR3 region has the DNA TGTGCCAGCAGTTTATCGTCTTCGGTCGAGCAGTACTTC.

The CDR3 sequence: CASSQGGPYEQYF. The CDR3 DNA sequence: TGCGCCAGCAGCCAGGGGGGACCTTACGAGCAGTACTTC. The chain links TRBV4-1 to TRBJ2-7; perhaps TRBD2 as D (6 bases). This CDR3 spans 13 amino acids. Germline CDR1 is MGHRA and CDR2 is YSYEKL. Trimming removed 3 bases from V and 4 bases from J, with 10 bases in between.

In DNA, the CDR3 is TGTGCCAGCACCAGACAGGGGTTCGCCAAAAACATTCAGTACTTC. Residues: CASTRQGFAKNIQYF. V gene TRBV13 combines with J gene TRBJ2-4; 8 positions match TRBD1. The CDR3 consists of 15 residues. V was pared by 7 bases and J by 1 base, with 6 bases of the junction left unmatched. Per the germline V gene, CDR1 is PRHDT and CDR2 is FYEKMQ (reference sequence). Based on the CDR3 plus reference TRBV13 and TRBJ2-4, the full variable domain is AAGVIQSPRHLIKEKRETATLKCYPIPRHDTVYWYQQGPGQDPQFLISFYEKMQSDKGSIPDRFSAQQFSDYHSELNMSSLELGDSALYFCASTRQGFAKNIQYFGAGTRLSVL.